This TCR beta chain was recorded in a study of OX40 agonist ivuxolimab in advanced cancers. Study summary: The patients received ivuxolimab by intravenous route every 2 weeks at 0.01 to 10 mg/kg.

Per the germline V gene, CDR1 is LGHNA and CDR2 is YSLEER. CDR3 length: 13 amino acids. V lost 3 bases and J lost 2, with 8 bases in between. TCRdb's copy holds only in-frame clones and misses some; the assay was immunoSEQ multiplex PCR. The sample comprises over 65,000 clones, about 84% of which are singletons, and around 0.44% rests with the top ten. The sample in question was CD4+ or CD8+ T cells sorted from blood, obtained in a trial of the OX40 agonist ivuxolimab. V usage is TRBV4-3 and J usage is TRBJ2-7, with D uncertain. The sequence was collected from an adult with an advanced solid tumor such as melanoma, head and neck, liver or kidney cancer. CDR3 region: CASSHRTAYEQYF. The CDR3 DNA sequence: TGCGCCAGCAGCCACAGGACGGCCTACGAGCAGTACTTC.